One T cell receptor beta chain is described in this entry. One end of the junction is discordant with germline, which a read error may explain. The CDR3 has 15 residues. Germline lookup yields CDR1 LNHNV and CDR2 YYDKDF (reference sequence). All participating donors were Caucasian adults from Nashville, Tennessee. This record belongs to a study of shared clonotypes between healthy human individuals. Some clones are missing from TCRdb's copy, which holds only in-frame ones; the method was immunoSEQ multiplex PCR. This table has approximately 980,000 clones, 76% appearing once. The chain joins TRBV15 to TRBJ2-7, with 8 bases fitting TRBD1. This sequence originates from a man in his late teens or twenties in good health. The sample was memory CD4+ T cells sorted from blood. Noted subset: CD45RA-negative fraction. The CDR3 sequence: CATSRDRGAGGPPGF. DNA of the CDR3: TGTGCCACCAGCAGAGATAGGGGGGCAGGGGGCCCCCCTGGTTTC.